Following are 30 T cell receptor beta chains from one sample sequenced in a study of blood T cell repertoires in COVID-19. The method was immunoSEQ multiplex PCR; TCRdb's version includes in-frame clones alone and lacks a portion of them. The sample has hundreds of thousands of clones; approximately 84% are singletons. Sequenced sample: peripheral blood. Every receptor here comes from an elderly woman with acute or convalescent COVID-19.

The chain recombines TRBV7-9 with TRBJ2-1, with a possible D match to TRBD1 (5 bases). The CDR3 is 17 amino acids. V was shortened by 0 bases and J by 1 base, with 13 bases between the two germline ends. Germline values: CDR1 SEHNR, CDR2 FQNEAQ (reference sequence). The CDR3 coding sequence is TGTGCCAGCAGCTTAGCTGGGATCAGGGAATCCTACAATGAGCAGTTCTTC. This sequence encodes CASSLAGIRESYNEQFF.

The J gene is TRBJ2-5, the V gene TRBV7-3, with a weak D call TRBD1 (6 bases). The germline V gene has CDR1 SGHTA and CDR2 FQGTGA. This CDR3 is 15 amino acids long. Trimming took off 2 bases at V and 5 bases at J, with 15 bases between the two ends. The CDR3 DNA sequence: TGTGCCAGCAGCTTATCCGGACAGCGAGGGGAGACCCAGTACTTC. Its protein product is CASSLSGQRGETQYF.

Here the CDR3 reads CAWKRGLAAFSYEQYF. The CDR3 region has the DNA TGTGCCTGGAAAAGAGGGCTAGCGGCATTCTCCTACGAGCAGTACTTC. The chain uses TRBV30 and TRBJ2-7; 7 bases match TRBD2. The length of the CDR3 is 16 residues. The junction had 12 bases not matched to a gene; V was cut back by 4 bases and J by 0 bases. Germline V gene lookup returns CDR1 GTSNPN and CDR2 SVGIG (reference sequence). Looking up the rest from reference TRBV30 and TRBJ2-7 gives the full variable domain: SQTIHQWPATLVQPVGSPLSLECTVEGTSNPNLYWYRQAAGRGLQLLFYSVGIGQISSEVPQNLSASRPQDRQFILSSKKLLLSDSGFYLCAWKRGLAAFSYEQYFGPGTRLTVT.

The chain is built from TRBV6-2 or TRBV6-3 and TRBJ1-3, with 7 bases that match TRBD1. The junction had 12 bases not matched to a gene; V was cut back by 6 bases and J by 1 base. From germline, CDR1 is MNHEY and CDR2 SVGEGT. The CDR3 contains 17 residues. The CDR3, as DNA: TGTGCCAGCAGCTCCCCGACAGGGACCGGTTCTGGAAACACCATATATTTT. Translated, it gives CASSSPTGTGSGNTIYF.

V gene TRBV11-2 combines with J gene TRBJ2-3, with D perhaps matching TRBD1 (6 bases). Between the trimmed V and J ends, which lost 4 bases and 14 bases, there was a span of 19 bases. Germline lookup yields CDR1 SGHAT and CDR2 FQNNGV. CDR3 length equals 13 residues. The CDR3 coding sequence is TGTGCCAGCAGCTCAATTCAGGGGTTTTATCTGTATTTT. As protein: CASSSIQGFYLYF.

The chain employs TRBV4-3 and TRBJ2-1; tentative D call: TRBD2 (6 bases). Germline V lookup: CDR1 LGHNA, CDR2 YSLEER. The CDR3 spans 15 residues. Between the trimmed V and J ends, which lost 1 base and 6 bases, there was a span of 13 bases. This CDR3 is CASSQGAPGSNEQFF. CDR3 DNA: TGCGCCAGCAGCCAAGGCGCCCCCGGGAGCAATGAGCAGTTCTTC.

This sequence joins TRBV6-5 and TRBJ1-2; 7 bases map to TRBD1. Trimming cost V 2 bases and J 4 bases; bases outside gene matches: 10. Per germline, CDR1 MNHEY and CDR2 SVGAGI. This CDR3 region has 16 residues. Here the CDR3 reads CASSYARGAPSYGYTF. The CDR3 nucleotides are TGTGCCAGCAGTTACGCCAGGGGGGCACCTTCCTATGGCTACACCTTC.

The V gene is TRBV27, the J gene TRBJ2-5; 10 nucleotides agree with TRBD1. CDR1 MNHEY and CDR2 SMNVEV come from the germline V gene (reference sequence). V dropped 3 bases and J dropped 1; count of bases not matched to a gene: 5. The CDR3 runs to 16 residues. The CDR3 DNA sequence: TGTGCCAGCAGTTTCTGGACAGGGGGGATCCAAGAGACCCAGTACTTC. The encoded protein is CASSFWTGGIQETQYF.

This CDR3 reads CASSYQGISEAFF. For the CDR3, the DNA is TGTGCCAGCAGCTACCAGGGGATCTCTGAAGCTTTCTTT. The rearrangement uses TRBV3-1 (or the pseudogene TRBV3-2) and TRBJ1-1; D perhaps matches TRBD1 (6 bases). Trimming removed 5 bases from V and 6 bases from J, with 13 bases in between. This CDR3 contains 13 residues. Germline V lookup: CDR1 LGHDT, CDR2 YNNKEL (reference sequence).

This rearrangement joins TRBV5-1 to TRBJ2-7, with 8 bases identical to TRBD2. This CDR3 contains 16 residues. Trimming at V came to 0 bases and at J to 3 bases, leaving 8 bases not matched to a gene. Germline lookup yields CDR1 SGHRS and CDR2 YFSETQ. The CDR3 is CASSLDVGGTSYEQYF. In DNA form, the CDR3 reads TGCGCCAGCAGCTTGGATGTGGGAGGGACTAGCTACGAGCAGTACTTC.

The rearrangement joins TRBV18 to TRBJ2-7; no firm D call. The CDR3 loop spans 12 amino acids. Germline lookup yields CDR1 KGHSH and CDR2 LQKENI. V was shortened by 6 bases and J by 6 bases, with 12 bases between the two germline ends. CDR3 nucleotide sequence: TGTGCCAGCTCCCGACCGCGAGGCGAGCAGTACTTC. This encodes CASSRPRGEQYF.

The chain carries TRBV2 and TRBJ2-2, with 10 bases identical to TRBD2. The V and J ends lost 8 bases and 4 bases, in that order; junction bases with no gene match: 7. The CDR3 runs 15 residues. Germline V gene data show CDR1 as SNHLY and CDR2 as FYNNEI. CDR3 bases: TGTGCCAGCCAAAGCGGGAGGGCCAGCACCGGGGAGCTGTTTTTT. This sequence encodes CASQSGRASTGELFF.

This clone was observed once. The chain carries TRBV6-2 or TRBV6-3 and TRBJ2-1, with TRBD2 matching over 14 bases. The V gene end was trimmed by 2 bases and the J gene end by 6 bases; junction bases not matched to a gene: 6. CDR3 length: 17 residues. Looked up from germline, CDR1 is MNHEY and CDR2 is SVGEGT. This chain's CDR3 is CASSYPGLAGGSNEQFF. CDR3 DNA: TGTGCCAGCAGTTACCCAGGACTAGCGGGAGGCTCCAATGAGCAGTTCTTC.

The chain recombines TRBV2 with TRBJ2-5; D possibly corresponds to TRBD2 (7 bases). CDR3 length: 15 residues. The germline V and J ends were trimmed by 9 bases and 3 bases, with 20 bases remaining between them. In germline, CDR1 is SNHLY, CDR2 FYNNEI. CDR3 nucleotide sequence: TGTGCCAGTGGGGAAGGGGGAGGGCCCAAAGAGACCCAGTACTTC. Amino acids: CASGEGGGPKETQYF.

This chain uses TRBV11-2 with TRBJ2-7, with TRBD2 identical over 8 bases. The CDR3 runs 15 residues. The germline V gene has CDR1 SGHAT and CDR2 FQNNGV. V was pared by 1 base and J by 5 bases, with 7 bases of the junction left unmatched. CDR3 region: CASSLVAGIGNEQYF. The CDR3 DNA follows: TGTGCCAGCAGCTTAGTAGCGGGAATTGGGAACGAGCAGTACTTC.

J is TRBJ2-7 and V is TRBV6-4; 8 nucleotides match TRBD2. There are 16 residues in the CDR3. Germline CDR1 is MRHNA and CDR2 is SNTAGT. V lost 5 bases to trimming and J lost 4 bases; unmatched junction nucleotides: 13. DNA for the CDR3: TGTGCCAGCAGTCAATATCCAAGCGGGGGACTTTACGAGCAGTACTTC. Its translation: CASSQYPSGGLYEQYF.

This rearrangement joins TRBV19 to TRBJ2-7, with 8 bases fitting TRBD1. CDR1 and CDR2 from the germline V gene are LNHDA and SQIVND (reference sequence). Losses at the gene ends were 3 bases for V and 2 bases for J; bases not matched to a gene: 3. The CDR3 is 14 residues long. CDR3 nucleotide sequence: TGTGCCAGTAGTATGTCGGGACAGGCCTACGAGCAGTACTTC. It specifies CASSMSGQAYEQYF.

The table lists this clone with a count of one. The chain has TRBV20-1 and TRBJ2-1; D is unclear. Deletions cut 3 bases from V and 8 bases from J, with 17 bases between. Germline-derived CDR1 and CDR2 are DFQATT and SNEGSKA (reference sequence). The CDR3 covers 14 residues. This CDR3 is CSASSRSSVDEQFF. As DNA, the CDR3 is TGCAGTGCTAGTTCTAGAAGTTCTGTCGATGAGCAGTTCTTC.

CDR3 DNA: TGTGCCAGCAGCCCAAATGGGGGAGGGAACACTGAAGCTTTCTTT. This gives the protein CASSPNGGGNTEAFF. The chain employs TRBV5-6 and TRBJ1-1; TRBD1 might be the D (5 bases). CDR3 length: 15 residues. V was cut by 4 bases and J by 1 base, with 14 bases left in between. CDR1 SGHDT and CDR2 YYEEEE come from the germline V gene.

The chain joins TRBV5-1 to TRBJ2-3; 8 nucleotides align to TRBD1. CDR1 is SGHRS, CDR2 YFSETQ, per germline. J was trimmed by 1 base and V by 4 bases; bases with no gene match: 2. The CDR3 covers 14 residues. DNA of the CDR3: TGCGCCAGCAGCCCGGGACAGGGCACAGATACGCAGTATTTT. Residues: CASSPGQGTDTQYF. The entire variable domain, with the rest obtained from reference TRBV5-1 and TRBJ2-3, is as follows: KAGVTQTPRYLIKTRGQQVTLSCSPISGHRSVSWYQQTPGQGLQFLFEYFSETQRNKGNFPGRFSGRQFSNSRSEMNVSTLELGDSALYLCASSPGQGTDTQYFGPGTRLTVL.

The gene calls are TRBV10-3 and TRBJ1-5, with D maybe TRBD1 (5 bases). Deletions cut 6 bases from V and 4 bases from J, with 13 bases between. Looked up from germline, CDR1 is ENHRY and CDR2 is SYGVKD. This CDR3 has 14 amino acids. CDR3 sequence reads: CAIRDTGSNQPQHF. As DNA, the CDR3 is TGTGCCATCAGGGACACAGGAAGTAATCAGCCCCAGCATTTT.

The V call is TRBV25-1, the J call TRBJ2-1; 7 positions agree with TRBD1. V shed 6 bases, J shed 8 bases, and the junction held 10 bases outside the gene matches. In germline, CDR1 is MGHDK, CDR2 SYGVNS. The CDR3 is made up of 14 amino acids. CDR3 coding DNA: TGTGCCAGCAGAAAGAGACAGGGAAGGGATGAGCAGTTCTTC. It translates to CASRKRQGRDEQFF. The variable domain in full, with the rest retrieved from reference TRBV25-1 and TRBJ2-1, is EADIYQTPRYLVIGTGKKITLECSQTMGHDKMYWYQQDPGMELHLIHYSYGVNSTEKGDLSSESTVSRIRTEHFPLTLESARPSHTSQYLCASRKRQGRDEQFFGPGTRLTVL.

For the CDR3, the DNA is TGTGCCAGCAGCGGGACAGGGGGTATTCAGCCCCAGCATTTT. It yields the protein CASSGTGGIQPQHF. The rearrangement uses TRBV2 and TRBJ1-5, with 11 bases matching TRBD1. Germline CDR1 and CDR2: SNHLY and FYNNEI. The CDR3 spans 14 residues. V shed 6 bases, J shed 6 bases, and the junction held 4 bases outside the gene matches.

This chain connects TRBV5-5 to TRBJ2-1; the D gene is possibly TRBD1 (6 bases). Germline V CDR1 and CDR2: SGHKS, YYEKEE (reference sequence). This CDR3 spans 17 amino acids. Trimming shortened V by 0 bases and J by 0 bases, and 13 bases separated the two germline ends. CDR3 protein: CASSLAVGASSYNEQFF. CDR3 in DNA: TGTGCCAGCAGCTTGGCCGTGGGGGCGAGCTCCTACAATGAGCAGTTCTTC.

This chain joins TRBV6-5 and TRBJ1-5; D remains ambiguous. CDR3 length equals 16 residues. From germline, CDR1 is MNHEY and CDR2 SVGAGI. Deletions cut 1 base from V and 3 bases from J, with 13 bases between. The CDR3 loop is CASSYFLGGLNQPQHF. The DNA for the CDR3 is TGTGCCAGCAGTTACTTCCTAGGAGGGCTCAATCAGCCCCAGCATTTT.

The chain carries TRBV20-1 and TRBJ1-6; D gene uncertain. Germline CDR1 and CDR2: DFQATT and SNEGSKA (reference sequence). Trimming removed 3 bases at V and 6 bases at J, with 9 bases between. The CDR3 extends over 13 amino acids. CDR3 sequence reads: CSASREGNSPLHF. DNA for the CDR3: TGCAGTGCTAGTCGGGAGGGTAATTCACCCCTCCACTTT.

This chain links TRBV29-1 with TRBJ2-5; D is perhaps TRBD2 (6 bases). V shed 2 bases and J shed 3 bases, with 7 bases lying between them. From germline, CDR1 is SQVTM and CDR2 ANQGSEA. The CDR3 consists of 12 residues. Here the CDR3 DNA reads TGCAGCGTTGAATGGGGGGAAGAGACCCAGTACTTC. Translated: CSVEWGEETQYF.

This chain joins TRBV6-2 or TRBV6-3 and TRBJ1-2; possibly TRBD1 for D (6 bases). In germline, CDR1 is MNHEY, CDR2 SVGEGT. The germline V and J ends were trimmed by 6 bases and 5 bases, with 13 bases remaining between them. The CDR3 is 13 residues long. The CDR3 sequence: CASSPRQGYGYTF. CDR3 DNA sequence: TGTGCCAGCAGCCCGCGGCAGGGGTATGGCTACACCTTC.

The chain combines TRBV7-6 with TRBJ2-5, with D uncertain. Trimming stripped 1 base from V and 4 bases from J, with 10 bases between. In germline, CDR1 is SGHVS, CDR2 FNYEAQ. CDR3 length equals 14 residues. The CDR3 DNA sequence: TGTGCCAGCAGCTTAGAAGCCGCCGGAGAGACCCAGTACTTC. It codes for CASSLEAAGETQYF.

This clone was seen only once. The chain recombines TRBV4-2 with TRBJ2-2; D remains ambiguous. With 0 bases removed from V and 4 bases from J, the gap between germline ends came to 9 bases. The CDR3 has 15 amino acids. Germline CDR1 and CDR2: LGHNA and YNFKEQ. The CDR3 protein is CASSQEVLPTGELFF. CDR3 nucleotide sequence: TGTGCCAGCAGCCAAGAGGTTCTACCCACCGGGGAGCTGTTTTTT.